The next 22 T cell receptor beta chains were all read from a single sample in a study of T cells in Graves' hyperthyroidism and ophthalmopathy. RNA transcripts yielded amplified TCR beta CDR3 regions. Carried out on the TCR CDR3, a first-round RT-PCR used the HTBI primer set. TCRdb re-derived calls from the multiplex PCR reads in MiXCR, one entry per CDR3 protein. This table holds about half a million distinct CDR3 sequences, 15% to 20% found once. Sequencing was performed on blood. All receptors come from a woman aged 25 to 39 with Graves' ophthalmopathy.

The sample holds a few counts of this clonotype. The chain couples TRBV2 to TRBJ2-7, with 10 positions matching TRBD1. CDR1 and CDR2 from the germline V gene are SNHLY and FYNNEI. Losses at the gene ends were 7 bases for V and 1 base for J; bases not matched to a gene: 7. This CDR3 has 15 residues. CDR3 sequence reads: CASTERTGGSYEQYF. CDR3 nucleotides: TGTGCCAGCACAGAGAGGACAGGGGGGTCCTACGAGCAGTACTTC.

The CDR3 DNA sequence: TGTGCCAGCAGTTGGAGCATTTGGCACGAGCAGTACTTC. Translating it yields CASSWSIWHEQYF. The V gene is TRBV27, the J gene TRBJ2-7; D not certain. V lost 4 bases and J lost 5, with 12 bases in between. CDR3 length: 13 amino acids. CDR1 and CDR2 (germline): MNHEY, SMNVEV (reference sequence).

This clonotype was recorded at least ten times. The rearrangement uses TRBV28 and TRBJ1-2; D ambiguous. This CDR3 has 14 amino acids. Germline V lookup: CDR1 MDHEN, CDR2 SYDVKM. Trimming took 4 bases from V and 3 from J, leaving 12 bases between them. The chain's CDR3 is CASSYLDIYYGYTF. The CDR3 coding sequence is TGTGCCAGCAGTTACCTTGACATTTACTATGGCTACACCTTC.

This clonotype showed up many times. The J gene is TRBJ2-4, the V gene TRBV5-1; 8 bases align to TRBD2. Germline-derived CDR1 and CDR2 are SGHRS and YFSETQ. V shed 0 bases, J shed 6 bases, and the junction held 11 bases outside the gene matches. The CDR3 length is 17 residues. The CDR3 spells CASSLEAGAGHGNIQYF. CDR3 DNA sequence: TGCGCCAGCAGCTTGGAAGCGGGAGCGGGTCACGGAAACATTCAGTACTTC.

At least ten counts were recorded for this clonotype. V usage is TRBV20-1 and J usage is TRBJ2-5; D may match TRBD1 or TRBD2 (6 bases each). V lost 0 bases and J 4 bases, leaving 18 bases between the germline ends. Germline V gives CDR1 DFQATT, CDR2 SNEGSKA (reference sequence). The CDR3 is made up of 16 amino acids. The CDR3 loop reads CSARDIGGRPLETQYF. The CDR3 nucleotides are TGCAGTGCTAGAGACATAGGGGGGAGGCCCTTAGAGACCCAGTACTTC.

The CDR3: CATSGRDRPYEQYF. As DNA, the CDR3 is TGTGCCACCAGTGGCCGGGACAGACCCTACGAGCAGTACTTC. V usage is TRBV24-1 and J usage is TRBJ2-7; 7 nucleotides match TRBD1. Per the germline V gene, CDR1 is KGHDR and CDR2 is SFDVKD. CDR3 length equals 14 residues. V was pared by 5 bases and J by 2 bases, with 5 bases of the junction left unmatched.

The rearrangement uses TRBV7-3 and TRBJ2-3, with 9 bases aligning to TRBD1. Germline V lookup: CDR1 SGHTA, CDR2 FQGTGA. Unmatched junction bases numbered 4, after V lost 2 bases and J lost 4 bases. CDR3 length equals 15 residues. The CDR3 nucleotides are TGTGCCAGCAGCTTACAAAACAGGGGGCCAGATACGCAGTATTTT. Its protein is CASSLQNRGPDTQYF.

There are many counts of this clonotype. This sequence joins TRBV30 and TRBJ2-1; D is unresolved. The CDR3 is made up of 12 amino acids. Trimming left V 3 bases short and J 5 bases short, with 8 bases between. In germline, CDR1 is GTSNPN, CDR2 SVGIG (reference sequence). The CDR3 DNA reads as TGTGCCTGGAGCGCAGGAGACAATGAGCAGTTCTTC. Amino acid sequence: CAWSAGDNEQFF.

Ten or more counts support this clonotype. The chain links TRBV11-1 to TRBJ2-5; D is perhaps TRBD2 (6 bases). Trimming took off 5 bases at V and 3 bases at J, with 10 bases between the two ends. This CDR3 comprises 13 residues. The germline V gene encodes CDR1 SGHAT and CDR2 FQDESV (reference sequence). CDR3: CASSKGGEETQYF. The CDR3 bases are TGTGCCAGCAGCAAAGGAGGGGAAGAGACCCAGTACTTC.

There are many counts of this clonotype. The V gene is TRBV4-1, the J gene TRBJ2-3, with a tentative D call TRBD1 (5 bases). The germline CDR1 and CDR2 sequences are MGHRA and YSYEKL. The V gene lost 0 bases and the J gene lost 5 bases, with 9 bases spanning the gap. The CDR3 has 14 residues. The CDR3 region has the DNA TGCGCCAGCAGCCAAGATGGGGCAGAAGATACGCAGTATTTT. Its protein is CASSQDGAEDTQYF.

This clonotype was seen more than once but under ten times. The gene calls are TRBV9 and TRBJ2-3, with D perhaps TRBD2 (5 bases). V was shortened by 7 bases and J by 2 bases, with 11 bases between the two germline ends. The CDR3 consists of 13 residues. Germline V CDR1 and CDR2: SGDLS, YYNGEE. The CDR3 DNA is TGTGCCAGCGGAGGCTTTCTCACAGATACGCAGTATTTT. Translated: CASGGFLTDTQYF.

The chain couples TRBV25-1 to TRBJ1-2; no reliable D call. The CDR3 runs 12 residues. With 2 bases removed from V and 3 bases from J, the gap between germline ends came to 4 bases. The V gene's germline CDR1 is MGHDK and CDR2 SYGVNS. CDR3 bases: TGTGCCAGCAGTGAAGATTACTATGGCTACACCTTC. This gives the protein CASSEDYYGYTF.

This clonotype was seen repeatedly, ten times or more. V and J are TRBV11-2 and TRBJ2-7; 9 bases align to TRBD1. The CDR3 contains 15 residues. Germline-derived CDR1 and CDR2 are SGHAT and FQNNGV. J lost 3 bases, V lost 5 bases, and 8 bases had no gene match. In DNA, the CDR3 is TGTGCCAGCAGCCACGGACAGGGGCAACACTACGAGCAGTACTTC. The encoded protein is CASSHGQGQHYEQYF. Together with reference TRBV11-2 and TRBJ2-7, the CDR3 gives the full variable domain: EAGVAQSPRYKIIEKRQSVAFWCNPISGHATLYWYQQILGQGPKLLIQFQNNGVVDDSQLPKDRFSAERLKGVDSTLKIQPAKLEDSAVYLCASSHGQGQHYEQYFGPGTRLTVT.

The chain has TRBV6-5 and TRBJ1-6; D possibly corresponds to TRBD1 (6 bases). CDR1 is MNHEY and CDR2 is SVGAGI in the germline V gene. Between the trimmed V and J ends, which lost 1 base and 8 bases, there was a span of 15 bases. This CDR3 has 16 residues. CDR3 residues: CASSYLTGKGDSPLHF. CDR3 coding DNA: TGTGCCAGCAGTTACTTAACAGGGAAGGGGGATTCACCCCTCCACTTT.

This clonotype was seen only a few times. The rearrangement uses TRBV20-1 and TRBJ1-2; D remains unclear. CDR3 size: 15 residues. Germline V gene lookup returns CDR1 DFQATT and CDR2 SNEGSKA (reference sequence). Trimming shortened V by 0 bases and J by 3 bases, and 14 bases separated the two germline ends. The CDR3 sequence: CSARDWADRDYGYTF. The CDR3, as DNA: TGCAGTGCTAGAGATTGGGCAGATCGTGACTATGGCTACACCTTC.

This clonotype was observed a few times. The chain couples TRBV25-1 to TRBJ2-3, with D possibly being TRBD1 or TRBD2 (5 bases each). The CDR3 has 18 amino acids. The V gene's germline CDR1 is MGHDK and CDR2 SYGVNS. V dropped 1 base and J dropped 0 bases, with 17 bases sitting between them. CDR3 bases: TGTGCCAGCAGTGAATTCGGGGCTGATTCTACTAGCACAGATACGCAGTATTTT. Protein: CASSEFGADSTSTDTQYF.

The V and J genes are TRBV9 and TRBJ2-7; either TRBD1 or TRBD2 may supply D (7 bases each). Looked up from germline, CDR1 is SGDLS and CDR2 is YYNGEE. Trimming shortened V by 4 bases and J by 0 bases, and 14 bases separated the two germline ends. The CDR3 is 15 residues long. CDR3 amino acids: CASSQGGAYSYEQYF. The CDR3 nucleotides read TGTGCCAGCAGCCAGGGGGGGGCTTACTCCTACGAGCAGTACTTC.

In DNA form, the CDR3 reads TGTGCCAGCAGTGAAAGCGGGAGAAGACACAATGAGCAGTTCTTC. It is translated as CASSESGRRHNEQFF. J is TRBJ2-1 and V is TRBV6-1; 8 nucleotides align to TRBD2. CDR3 size: 15 residues. V lost 2 bases and J lost 5; bases outside the gene matches: 5. Germline V lookup: CDR1 MNHNS, CDR2 SASEGT.

This sequence joins TRBV7-9 and TRBJ2-7; TRBD1 matches 7 bases. The CDR3 loop spans 14 amino acids. Germline V gene sequence: CDR1 SEHNR, CDR2 FQNEAQ (reference sequence). V shed 6 bases, J shed 0 bases, and the junction held 5 bases outside the gene matches. The DNA for the CDR3 is TGTGCCAGCAGTCAGGACAGGACCTCCTACGAGCAGTACTTC. Translated: CASSQDRTSYEQYF.

CDR3: CASSFGGGLSYEQYF. The CDR3 DNA follows: TGTGCCAGCAGTTTTGGGGGAGGACTCTCCTACGAGCAGTACTTC. The chain links TRBV12-3 or TRBV12-4 to TRBJ2-7, with a possible D match to TRBD2 (6 bases). Trimming removed 3 bases from V and 0 bases from J, with 12 bases in between. The CDR3 runs to 15 residues.

The J gene is TRBJ2-7, the V gene TRBV19; no clear D. The germline gives CDR1 LNHDA, CDR2 SQIVND (reference sequence). V lost 3 bases to trimming and J lost 2 bases, with 14 bases between them. The CDR3 has 15 amino acids. This CDR3 is CASSIGQDRAYEQYF. CDR3 nucleotide sequence: TGTGCCAGTAGTATCGGGCAAGATCGAGCCTACGAGCAGTACTTC.

This clonotype was seen more than once but under ten times. The chain recombines TRBV7-9 with TRBJ2-7, with a weak D call TRBD2 (5 bases). Trimming left V 3 bases short and J 4 bases short, with 16 bases between. The CDR3 is 15 amino acids. From germline, CDR1 is SEHNR and CDR2 FQNEAQ (reference sequence). The CDR3 nucleotides are TGTGCCAGCAGCTTTGGCGGGTACCCCTCTTACGAGCAGTACTTC. It encodes CASSFGGYPSYEQYF.